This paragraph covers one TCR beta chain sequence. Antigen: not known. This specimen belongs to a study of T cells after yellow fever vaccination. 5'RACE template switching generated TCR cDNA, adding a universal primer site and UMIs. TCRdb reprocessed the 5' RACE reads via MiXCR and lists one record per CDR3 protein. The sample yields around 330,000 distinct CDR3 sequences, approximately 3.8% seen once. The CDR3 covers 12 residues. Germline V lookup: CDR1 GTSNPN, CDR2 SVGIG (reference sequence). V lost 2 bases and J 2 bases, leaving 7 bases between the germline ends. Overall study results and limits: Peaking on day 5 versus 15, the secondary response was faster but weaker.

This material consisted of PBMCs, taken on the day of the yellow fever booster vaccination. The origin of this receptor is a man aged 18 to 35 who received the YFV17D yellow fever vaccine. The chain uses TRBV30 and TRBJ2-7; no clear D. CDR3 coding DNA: TGTGCCTGGAGTAAACAGCCCTACGAGCAGTACTTC. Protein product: CAWSKQPYEQYF.